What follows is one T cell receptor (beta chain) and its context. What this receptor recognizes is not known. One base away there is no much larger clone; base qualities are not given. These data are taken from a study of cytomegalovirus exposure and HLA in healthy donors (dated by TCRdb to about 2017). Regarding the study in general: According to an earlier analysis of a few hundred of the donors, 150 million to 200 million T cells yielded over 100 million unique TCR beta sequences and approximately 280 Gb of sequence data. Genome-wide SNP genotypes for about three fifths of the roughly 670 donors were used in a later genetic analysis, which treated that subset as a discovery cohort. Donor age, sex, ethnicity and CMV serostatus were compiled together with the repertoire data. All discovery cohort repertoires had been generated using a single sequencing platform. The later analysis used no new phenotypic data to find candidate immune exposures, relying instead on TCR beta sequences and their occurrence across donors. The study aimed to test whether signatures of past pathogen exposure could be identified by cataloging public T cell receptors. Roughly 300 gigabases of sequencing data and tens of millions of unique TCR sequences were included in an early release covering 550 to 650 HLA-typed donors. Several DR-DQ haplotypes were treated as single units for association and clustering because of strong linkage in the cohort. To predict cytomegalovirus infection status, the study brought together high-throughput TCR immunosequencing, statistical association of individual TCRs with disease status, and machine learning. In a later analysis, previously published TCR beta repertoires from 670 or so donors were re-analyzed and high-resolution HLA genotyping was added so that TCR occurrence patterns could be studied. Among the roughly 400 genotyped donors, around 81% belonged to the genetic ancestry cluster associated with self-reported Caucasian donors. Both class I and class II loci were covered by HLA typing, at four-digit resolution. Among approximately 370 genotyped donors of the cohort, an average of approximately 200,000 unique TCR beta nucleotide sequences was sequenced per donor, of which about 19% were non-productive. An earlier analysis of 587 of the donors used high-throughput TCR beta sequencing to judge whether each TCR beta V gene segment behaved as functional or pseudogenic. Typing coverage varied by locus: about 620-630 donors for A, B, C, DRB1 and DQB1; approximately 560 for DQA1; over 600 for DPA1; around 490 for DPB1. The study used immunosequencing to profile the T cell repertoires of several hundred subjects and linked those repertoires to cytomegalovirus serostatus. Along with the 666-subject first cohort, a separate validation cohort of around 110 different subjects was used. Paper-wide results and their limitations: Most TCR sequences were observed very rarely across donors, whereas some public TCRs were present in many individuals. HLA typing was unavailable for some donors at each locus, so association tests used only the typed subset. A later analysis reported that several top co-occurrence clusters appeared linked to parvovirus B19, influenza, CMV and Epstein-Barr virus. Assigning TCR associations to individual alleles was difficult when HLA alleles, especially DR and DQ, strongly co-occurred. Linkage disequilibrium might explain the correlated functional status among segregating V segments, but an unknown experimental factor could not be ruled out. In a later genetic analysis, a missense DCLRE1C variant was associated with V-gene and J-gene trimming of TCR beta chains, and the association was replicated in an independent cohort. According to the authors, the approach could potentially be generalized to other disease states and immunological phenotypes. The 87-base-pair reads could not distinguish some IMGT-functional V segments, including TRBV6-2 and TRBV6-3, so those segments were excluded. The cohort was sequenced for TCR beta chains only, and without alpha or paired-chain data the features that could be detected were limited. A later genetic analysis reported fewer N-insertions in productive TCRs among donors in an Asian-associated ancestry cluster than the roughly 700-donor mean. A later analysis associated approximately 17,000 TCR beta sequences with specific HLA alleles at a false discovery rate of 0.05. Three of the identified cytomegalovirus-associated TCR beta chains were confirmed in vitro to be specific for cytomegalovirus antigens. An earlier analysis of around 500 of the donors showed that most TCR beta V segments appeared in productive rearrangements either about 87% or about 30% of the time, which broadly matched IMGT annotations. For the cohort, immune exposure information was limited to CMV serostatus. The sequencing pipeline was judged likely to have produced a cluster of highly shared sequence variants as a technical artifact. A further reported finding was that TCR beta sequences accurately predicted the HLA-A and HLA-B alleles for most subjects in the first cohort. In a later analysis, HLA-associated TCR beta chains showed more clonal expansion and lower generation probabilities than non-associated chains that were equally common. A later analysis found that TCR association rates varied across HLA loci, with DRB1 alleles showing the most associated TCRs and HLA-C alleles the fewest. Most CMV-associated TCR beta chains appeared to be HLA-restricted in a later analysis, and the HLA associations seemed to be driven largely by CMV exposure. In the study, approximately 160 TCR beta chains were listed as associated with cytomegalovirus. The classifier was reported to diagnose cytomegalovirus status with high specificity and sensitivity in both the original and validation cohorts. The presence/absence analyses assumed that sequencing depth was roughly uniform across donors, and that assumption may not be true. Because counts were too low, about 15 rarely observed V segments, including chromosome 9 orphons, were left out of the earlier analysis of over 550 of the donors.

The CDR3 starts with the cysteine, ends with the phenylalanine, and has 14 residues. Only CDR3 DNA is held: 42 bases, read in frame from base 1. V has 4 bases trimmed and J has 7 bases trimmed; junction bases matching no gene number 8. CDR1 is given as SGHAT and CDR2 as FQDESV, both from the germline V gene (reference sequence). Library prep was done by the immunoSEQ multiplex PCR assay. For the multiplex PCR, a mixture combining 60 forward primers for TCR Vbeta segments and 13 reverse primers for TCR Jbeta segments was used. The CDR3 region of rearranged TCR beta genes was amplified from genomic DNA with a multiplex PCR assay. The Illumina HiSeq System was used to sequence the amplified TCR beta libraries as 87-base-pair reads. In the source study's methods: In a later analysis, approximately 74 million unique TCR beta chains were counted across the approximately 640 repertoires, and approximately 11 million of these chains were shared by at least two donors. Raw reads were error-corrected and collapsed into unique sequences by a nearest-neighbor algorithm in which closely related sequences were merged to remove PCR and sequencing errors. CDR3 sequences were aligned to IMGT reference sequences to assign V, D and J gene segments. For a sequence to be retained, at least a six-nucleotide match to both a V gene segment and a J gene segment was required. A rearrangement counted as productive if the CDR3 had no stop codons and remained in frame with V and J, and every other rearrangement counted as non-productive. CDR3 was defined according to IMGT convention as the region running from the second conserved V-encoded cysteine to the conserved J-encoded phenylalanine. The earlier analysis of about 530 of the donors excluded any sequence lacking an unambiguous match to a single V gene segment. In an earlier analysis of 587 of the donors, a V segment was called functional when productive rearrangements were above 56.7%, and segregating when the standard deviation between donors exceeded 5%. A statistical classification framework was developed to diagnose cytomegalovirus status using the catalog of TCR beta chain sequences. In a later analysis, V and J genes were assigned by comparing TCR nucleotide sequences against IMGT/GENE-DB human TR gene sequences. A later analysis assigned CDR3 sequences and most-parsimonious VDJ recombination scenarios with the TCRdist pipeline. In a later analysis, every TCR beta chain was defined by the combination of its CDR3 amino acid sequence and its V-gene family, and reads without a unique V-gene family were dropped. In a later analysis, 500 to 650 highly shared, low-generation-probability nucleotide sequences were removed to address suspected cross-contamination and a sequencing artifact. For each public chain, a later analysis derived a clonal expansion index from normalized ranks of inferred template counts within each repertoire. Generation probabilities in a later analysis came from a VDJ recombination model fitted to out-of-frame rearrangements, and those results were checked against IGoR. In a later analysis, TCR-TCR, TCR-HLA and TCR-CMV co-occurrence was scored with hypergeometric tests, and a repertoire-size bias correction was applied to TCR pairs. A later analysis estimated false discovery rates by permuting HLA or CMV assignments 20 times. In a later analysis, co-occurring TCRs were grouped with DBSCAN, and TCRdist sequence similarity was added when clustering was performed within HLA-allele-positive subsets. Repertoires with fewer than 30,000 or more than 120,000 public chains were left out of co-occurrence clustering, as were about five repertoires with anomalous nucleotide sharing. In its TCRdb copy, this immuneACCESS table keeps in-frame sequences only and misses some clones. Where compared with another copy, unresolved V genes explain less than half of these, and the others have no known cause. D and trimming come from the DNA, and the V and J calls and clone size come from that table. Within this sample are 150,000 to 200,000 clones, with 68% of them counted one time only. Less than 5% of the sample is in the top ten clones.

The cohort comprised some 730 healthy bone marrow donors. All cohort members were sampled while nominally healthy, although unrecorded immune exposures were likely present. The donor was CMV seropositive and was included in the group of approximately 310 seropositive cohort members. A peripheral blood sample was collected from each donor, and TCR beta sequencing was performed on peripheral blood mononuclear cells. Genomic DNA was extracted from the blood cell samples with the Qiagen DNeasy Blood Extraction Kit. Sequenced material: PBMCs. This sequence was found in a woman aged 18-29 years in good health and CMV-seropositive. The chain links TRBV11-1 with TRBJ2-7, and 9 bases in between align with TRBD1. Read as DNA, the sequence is TGTGCCAGCAGCTCCAACAGGGGGCAGCGGGAGCAGTACTTC. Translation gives CASSSNRGQREQYF.